The clone carrying this T cell receptor beta chain was counted only a few times. The record originates from a study of T cells in Graves' hyperthyroidism and ophthalmopathy. There were TCR beta CDR3 regions amplified from RNA transcripts. The HTBI primer set served for first-round RT-PCR of the TCR CDR3. TCRdb independently ran MiXCR on the multiplex PCR reads; one entry per CDR3 protein. Among about 640,000 distinct CDR3 sequences listed, 20% were seen once. There are 14 residues in the CDR3. The germline gives CDR1 SGHTA, CDR2 FQGTGA. V was trimmed by 5 bases and J by 3 bases, leaving 11 bases between them. A NOSPECS grade of at least 4, a Clinical Activity Score of at least 3 and duration under 3 months were recorded in ophthalmopathy patients. Source material for PBMCs was less than 12 ml fresh peripheral blood.

The source is a man aged 25-45 years with Graves' ophthalmopathy. Sequencing was done on a sample of blood. This rearrangement joins TRBV7-3 to TRBJ2-1, with D hard to call. CDR3 sequence (DNA): TGTGCCAGCAGCCAAGGAGAGTTCTACAATGAGCAGTTCTTC. Protein sequence: CASSQGEFYNEQFF.